This T cell receptor beta chain was retrieved from a study of cytomegalovirus exposure and HLA in healthy donors (dated by TCRdb to 2016 to 2017). Some background on the complete study: According to a later analysis, the 120 or so validation repertoires were produced on the same platform as the approximately 600 repertoires of the first cohort. The study was designed to test whether signatures of past pathogen exposure could be identified by cataloging public T cell receptors. In addition to the first cohort of roughly 700 subjects, a separate validation cohort of 120 different subjects was used. To predict cytomegalovirus infection status, the study combined high-throughput TCR immunosequencing, statistical association of individual TCRs with disease status, and machine learning.

Per the germline V gene, SGHAT is the CDR1 and FQNNGV is the CDR2. The CDR3 contains 13 residues, cysteine and phenylalanine counted. The DNA shown is the 39-base CDR3, in frame from base 1. The junction carries 9 bases between V and J, which are trimmed by 5 bases and 1 base respectively. Points the paper makes about the study in general: Of the cluster scores, about 94% were above 0 in a later analysis, which found that TCRs clustered in the first cohort also tended to co-occur in the 95 to 150 validation repertoires. The validation cohort had no HLA typing available for a later analysis, so co-occurrence within that cohort was assessed over all 120 or so repertoires. Most TCR sequences were observed very rarely across donors, whereas some public TCRs were present in many individuals. In vitro tests confirmed that a few of the cytomegalovirus-associated TCR beta chains recognize cytomegalovirus antigens. The classifier was reported to diagnose cytomegalovirus status with high specificity and sensitivity in both the original cohort and the validation cohort. According to the authors, the approach could potentially be generalized to other disease states and immunological phenotypes. The study listed 150 to 200 TCR beta chains as associated with cytomegalovirus.

Worth noting for this clone: It lacks a known antigen. No much larger clone is present one base from it, and per-base qualities are unavailable.

Separate from the roughly 650-subject first cohort, the validation cohort of 95 to 150 subjects was the group to which the donors belonged. The method was the immunoSEQ multiplex PCR assay. The authors processed their data as follows. A statistical classification framework was built for diagnosing cytomegalovirus status from the catalog of TCR beta chain sequences. This immuneACCESS table, as held by TCRdb, lists in-frame sequences with V and J called but not all clones. Of the missing ones, under half trace to an unresolved V gene in checked studies; the others have no known cause. That table is the source of V, J and clone size, and D and trimming were worked out from the DNA. In this sample the table shows 95,000 to 150,000 clones, roughly 90% of which occur a single time. The ten largest account for 1.5% to 2% of the sample.

Recombination joined TRBV11-2 with TRBJ2-7, with a tentative D gene TRBD2 over 5 matching bases. The sample taken for sequencing was PBMCs. This sequence was found in a woman younger than 30 in good health and CMV-seronegative. The CDR3 protein sequence reads: CASSPTGSYEQYF. At the DNA level, the sequence is TGTGCCAGCAGCCCAACGGGATCCTACGAGCAGTACTTC.